Below are 27 T cell receptor beta chains sequenced from a single sample in a study of T cells after posttransplantation cyclophosphamide. Libraries were prepared by immunoSEQ multiplex PCR; TCRdb keeps only in-frame clonotypes and omits some of them. The table lists 5,500 to 6,000 clones, 82% of them singletons, with about 3.1% in the top ten. Treatment was busulfan-fludarabine conditioning, a marrow graft, and cyclophosphamide on days +3 and +4. The sequencing used CD4+ T cells sorted from blood, collected nearly 360 days after allogeneic stem cell transplant with posttransplant cyclophosphamide. The receptors originated from a male patient aged 45-60 years who received an allogeneic stem cell transplant from a related donor and was CMV-positive. The graft donor may have given rise to some T cells.

In this sample, this clone turned up once. The V gene is TRBV7-9, the J gene TRBJ2-7; possible D gene TRBD1, 5 bases. The germline gives CDR1 SEHNR, CDR2 FQNEAQ (reference sequence). Between the trimmed V and J ends, which lost 5 bases and 2 bases, there was a span of 13 bases. The CDR3 totals 14 residues. CDR3 DNA sequence: TGTGCCAGCAGCCTGACAGCTTCCCCCTACGAGCAGTACTTC. This codes for CASSLTASPYEQYF.

The chain couples TRBV27 to TRBJ2-3; the D gene is possibly TRBD2 (5 bases). The germline V gene encodes CDR1 MNHEY and CDR2 SMNVEV (reference sequence). The CDR3 is 13 residues long. V shed 7 bases and J shed 3 bases, with 11 bases lying between them. The CDR3 DNA follows: TGTGCCAGCACGAAAGCGGATACAGATACGCAGTATTTT. Amino acid sequence: CASTKADTDTQYF.

The chain couples TRBV10-3 to TRBJ2-5, with D possibly TRBD1 on 5 matching bases. Germline assignment: CDR1 ENHRY and CDR2 SYGVKD. The CDR3 is made up of 15 amino acids. V lost 6 bases and J 2 bases, leaving 16 bases between the germline ends. The CDR3 DNA is TGTGCCATCAGCGGTCAGGGTTTCGGGCAAGAGACCCAGTACTTC. Translated, it gives CAISGQGFGQETQYF.

The chain uses TRBV15 and TRBJ2-7; D remains unclear. This CDR3 has 17 amino acids. V lost 0 bases and J lost 4, with 19 bases in between. CDR1 LNHNV and CDR2 YYDKDF come from the germline V gene (reference sequence). CDR3 in amino acids: CATSRDRSQDIQYEQYF. The DNA for the CDR3 is TGTGCCACCAGCAGAGATCGTTCGCAGGATATACAGTACGAGCAGTACTTC.

This clone came up a few times. This chain links TRBV4-2 with TRBJ1-5, with TRBD1 matching 10 bases. The J segment lost 5 bases and the V segment lost 0 bases, leaving 1 base of the junction unmatched. CDR3 length equals 15 residues. Germline-derived CDR1 and CDR2 are LGHNA and YNFKEQ. The CDR3 nucleotides read TGTGCCAGCAGCCAAGAAGGGACAGGGGATCAGCCCCAGCATTTT. It encodes CASSQEGTGDQPQHF.

The chain recombines TRBV9 with TRBJ1-5; 7 bases align to TRBD1. CDR1 and CDR2 (germline): SGDLS, YYNGEE. Losses at the gene ends were 0 bases for V and 5 bases for J; bases not matched to a gene: 5. The CDR3 sequence is 15 residues long. The CDR3, as DNA: TGTGCCAGCAGCGTAGCTGGGGGGACAGATCAGCCCCAGCATTTT. Translation gives CASSVAGGTDQPQHF.

The chain has TRBV25-1 and TRBJ2-4; the D gene is possibly TRBD2 (5 bases). V shed 8 bases and J shed 5 bases, with 10 bases lying between them. Germline V gene sequence: CDR1 MGHDK, CDR2 SYGVNS. This CDR3 comprises 12 residues. The CDR3 sequence: CASAGHENIQYF. The CDR3 DNA reads as TGTGCCAGCGCGGGCCACGAAAACATTCAGTACTTC. Based on the CDR3 plus reference TRBV25-1 and TRBJ2-4, the full variable domain is EADIYQTPRYLVIGTGKKITLECSQTMGHDKMYWYQQDPGMELHLIHYSYGVNSTEKGDLSSESTVSRIRTEHFPLTLESARPSHTSQYLCASAGHENIQYFGAGTRLSVL.

The gene calls are TRBV5-1 and TRBJ2-1; 10 bases agree with TRBD2. Losses at the gene ends were 2 bases for V and 5 bases for J; bases not matched to a gene: 10. Germline lookup yields CDR1 SGHRS and CDR2 YFSETQ. CDR3 size: 17 residues. The CDR3 region is CASSLGQRGGSNNEQFF. The CDR3 DNA reads TGCGCCAGCAGCTTAGGCCAGCGGGGGGGCTCAAACAATGAGCAGTTCTTC.

The chain recombines TRBV7-2 with TRBJ2-7, with no clear D. The CDR3 contains 14 residues. Trimming cost V 1 base and J 0 bases, with 7 bases left between them. Germline CDR1 is SGHTA and CDR2 is FQGNSA. The CDR3 sequence: CASSLDRRSYEQYF. For the CDR3, the DNA is TGTGCCAGCAGCTTAGACAGACGCTCCTACGAGCAGTACTTC.

The V and J genes are TRBV19 and TRBJ2-5; tentative D call: TRBD2 (6 bases). The germline gives CDR1 LNHDA, CDR2 SQIVND (reference sequence). Deletions cut 6 bases from V and 1 base from J, with 15 bases between. The CDR3 spans 15 residues. CDR3: CASSPVGGIQETQYF. In DNA, the CDR3 is TGTGCCAGTAGCCCTGTTGGCGGGATCCAAGAGACCCAGTACTTC.

The CDR3 DNA reads as TGTGCCAGTAGTTCCCAGCGGGGCCCCCGGGGAGATACGCAGTATTTT. Its protein is CASSSQRGPRGDTQYF. The rearrangement links TRBV19 to TRBJ2-3; TRBD2 matches 7 bases. The CDR3 is 16 residues long. V was pared by 5 bases and J by 5 bases, with 13 bases of the junction left unmatched. Germline values: CDR1 LNHDA, CDR2 SQIVND (reference sequence).

The V and J genes are TRBV7-6 and TRBJ2-7; 7 bases align to TRBD1. CDR1 is SGHVS and CDR2 is FNYEAQ in the germline V gene. The ends lost 1 base at V and 0 bases at J; junction bases unmatched: 3. CDR3 length equals 15 residues. The CDR3 loop is CASSLVGDSSYEQYF. CDR3 nucleotide sequence: TGTGCCAGCAGCTTAGTTGGGGACAGCTCCTACGAGCAGTACTTC.

The rearrangement uses TRBV18 and TRBJ1-1; a possible D gene is TRBD1 (5 bases). This CDR3 has 15 amino acids. Trimming stripped 1 base from V and 3 bases from J, with 12 bases between. Germline-derived CDR1 and CDR2 are KGHSH and LQKENI. The CDR3 DNA reads TGTGCCAGCTCACCACGGTCGGGGGGGGACACTGAAGCTTTCTTT. Protein product: CASSPRSGGDTEAFF.

The sample holds a few counts of this clone. The chain combines TRBV11-2 with TRBJ2-3; D remains ambiguous. Germline-derived CDR1 and CDR2 are SGHAT and FQNNGV. The CDR3 contains 14 residues. V shed 2 bases and J shed 0 bases, with 6 bases lying between them. The CDR3 loop is CASSLMTSTDTQYF. DNA of the CDR3: TGTGCCAGCAGCTTAATGACTAGCACAGATACGCAGTATTTT.

The chain has TRBV18 and TRBJ2-5; 9 bases align to TRBD2. This CDR3 contains 14 residues. CDR1 and CDR2 (germline): KGHSH, LQKENI. Unmatched junction bases numbered 4, after V lost 3 bases and J lost 5 bases. CDR3 in DNA: TGTGCCAGCTCACCTCCTAGCGGGATGGAGACCCAGTACTTC. Protein sequence: CASSPPSGMETQYF.

The chain combines TRBV6-5 with TRBJ1-5; D not resolved. V was shortened by 3 bases and J by 0 bases, with 6 bases between the two germline ends. Germline CDR1 reads MNHEY; CDR2 reads SVGAGI. The CDR3 covers 14 residues. CDR3 nucleotides: TGTGCCAGCAGTTATCTTTATAGCAATCAGCCCCAGCATTTT. Its protein product is CASSYLYSNQPQHF.

This chain links TRBV10-3 with TRBJ1-2; 7 bases fit TRBD1. The germline V gene encodes CDR1 ENHRY and CDR2 SYGVKD. Unmatched junction bases numbered 1, after V lost 5 bases and J lost 1 base. CDR3 length equals 13 residues. The CDR3 here is CAISRDSNYGYTF. The DNA for the CDR3 is TGTGCCATCAGTCGGGACAGTAACTATGGCTACACCTTC.

V usage is TRBV7-9 and J usage is TRBJ1-2; D unresolved. Looked up from germline, CDR1 is SEHNR and CDR2 is FQNEAQ (reference sequence). V shed 4 bases and J shed 2 bases, with 14 bases lying between them. CDR3 size: 15 residues. The CDR3 DNA reads as TGTGCCAGCAGCTCGAACAGCGGCTTGAACTATGGCTACACCTTC. Amino acids: CASSSNSGLNYGYTF.

The chain recombines TRBV5-4 with TRBJ2-7; weak D call: TRBD1 (10 bases). The V gene lost 5 bases and the J gene lost 4 bases, with 25 bases spanning the gap. The CDR3 runs to 17 residues. From germline, CDR1 is SGHNT and CDR2 YYREEE (reference sequence). Here the CDR3 DNA reads TGTGCCAGCAGTCCTAGCGGGACAGGGGATCTGGGGTACGAGCAGTACTTC. Amino acid sequence: CASSPSGTGDLGYEQYF.

The table lists this clone with a few counts. The V gene is TRBV15, the J gene TRBJ2-1; 10 bases line up with TRBD1. Germline V gene sequence: CDR1 LNHNV, CDR2 YYDKDF (reference sequence). With 1 base clipped from V and 15 bases from J, the junction kept 9 bases outside the gene matches. The CDR3 runs 14 residues. The CDR3 sequence is CATSRAGQGVGAFF. In DNA, the CDR3 is TGTGCCACCAGCAGAGCCGGACAGGGGGTTGGTGCGTTCTTC.

The chain links TRBV4-3 to TRBJ2-3, with 10 bases lining up with TRBD2. The junction had 10 bases not matched to a gene; V was cut back by 3 bases and J by 7 bases. Germline lookup yields CDR1 LGHNA and CDR2 YSLEER. The CDR3 runs to 16 residues. The CDR3 reads CASSQASGGLVYTQYF. For the CDR3, the DNA is TGCGCCAGCAGCCAGGCTAGCGGGGGTCTTGTATATACGCAGTATTTT.

The genes are TRBV12-5 and TRBJ2-7; D not resolved. Trimming stripped 0 bases from V and 5 bases from J, with 20 bases between. The CDR3 has 17 residues. Per the germline V gene, CDR1 is LGHNT and CDR2 is FRNRAP. CDR3 sequence (DNA): TGTGCTAGTGGTTTGGTAGTGCAGGCCAGGTCATTAGACGAGCAGTACTTC. This translates into CASGLVVQARSLDEQYF. The full variable domain, completed using reference TRBV12-5 and TRBJ2-7, is DARVTQTPRHKVTEMGQEVTMRCQPILGHNTVFWYRQTMMQGLELLAYFRNRAPLDDSGMPKDRFSAEMPDATLATLKIQPSEPRDSAVYFCASGLVVQARSLDEQYFGPGTRLTVT.

V and J are TRBV5-8 and TRBJ2-5; TRBD1 might be the D (5 bases). Germline-derived CDR1 and CDR2 are SGHTS and YDEGEE. V dropped 1 base and J dropped 13 bases, with 11 bases sitting between them. CDR3 length: 11 residues. The CDR3 nucleotides are TGTGCCAGCAGCTTGTTGGACAACTGGTACTTC. Translated, it gives CASSLLDNWYF. Supplemented by reference TRBV5-8 and TRBJ2-5, the full variable domain reads EAGVTQSPTHLIKTRGQQATLRCSPISGHTSVYWYQQALGLGLQFLLWYDEGEERNRGNFPPRFSGRQFPNYSSELNVNALELEDSALYLCASSLLDNWYFGPGTRLLVL.

This chain links TRBV5-4 with TRBJ2-5, with 11 bases identical to TRBD1. The junction had 5 bases not matched to a gene; V was cut back by 4 bases and J by 0 bases. Germline CDR1 reads SGHNT; CDR2 reads YYREEE (reference sequence). The CDR3 runs 16 residues. The CDR3 sequence is CASSPRDRGYQETQYF. The CDR3 nucleotides are TGTGCCAGCAGCCCCCGGGACAGGGGGTACCAAGAGACCCAGTACTTC. Together with reference TRBV5-4 and TRBJ2-5, the CDR3 gives the full variable domain: ETGVTQSPTHLIKTRGQQVTLRCSSQSGHNTVSWYQQALGQGPQFIFQYYREEENGRGNFPPRFSGLQFPNYSSELNVNALELDDSALYLCASSPRDRGYQETQYFGPGTRLLVL.

V gene TRBV18 combines with J gene TRBJ2-1; D not resolved. Deletions cut 3 bases from V and 7 bases from J, with 10 bases between. The germline V gene encodes CDR1 KGHSH and CDR2 LQKENI. The CDR3 is 13 residues long. The CDR3 bases are TGTGCCAGCTCACCGACGAGCGTGAATGAGCAGTTCTTC. This encodes CASSPTSVNEQFF.

The chain is built from TRBV4-2 and TRBJ2-1; TRBD2 is a possible D gene (7 bases). The CDR3 is made up of 17 amino acids. Trimming left V 4 bases short and J 1 base short, with 17 bases between. Germline-derived CDR1 and CDR2 are LGHNA and YNFKEQ. The CDR3 loop reads CASSPGGERFSYNEQFF. The CDR3, as DNA: TGTGCCAGCAGCCCGGGGGGCGAGAGATTTTCCTACAATGAGCAGTTCTTC.

This clone was picked up one time. The chain combines TRBV13 with TRBJ2-1; 9 bases are a match to TRBD2. This CDR3 is 17 amino acids long. The V gene end was trimmed by 4 bases and the J gene end by 7 bases; junction bases not matched to a gene: 14. From germline, CDR1 is PRHDT and CDR2 FYEKMQ (reference sequence). CDR3 in amino acids: CASSSLGRGGQANEQFF. CDR3 bases: TGTGCCAGCAGCTCCCTAGGGCGGGGGGGCCAAGCTAATGAGCAGTTCTTC.